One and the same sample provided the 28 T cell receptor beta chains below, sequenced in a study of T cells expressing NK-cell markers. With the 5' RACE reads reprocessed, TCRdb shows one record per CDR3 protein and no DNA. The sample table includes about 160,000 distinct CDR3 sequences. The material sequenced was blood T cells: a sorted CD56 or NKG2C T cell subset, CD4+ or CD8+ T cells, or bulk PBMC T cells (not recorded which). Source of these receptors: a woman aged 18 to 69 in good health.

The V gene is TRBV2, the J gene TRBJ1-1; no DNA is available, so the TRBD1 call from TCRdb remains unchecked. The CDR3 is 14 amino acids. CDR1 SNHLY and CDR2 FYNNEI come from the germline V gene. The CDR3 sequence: CASSRTGTNTEAFF.

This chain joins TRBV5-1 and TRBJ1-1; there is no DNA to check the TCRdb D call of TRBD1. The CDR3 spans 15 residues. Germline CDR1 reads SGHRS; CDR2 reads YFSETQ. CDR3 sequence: CASSLVTVGNTEAFF. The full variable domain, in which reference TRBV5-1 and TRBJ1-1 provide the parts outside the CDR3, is KAGVTQTPRYLIKTRGQQVTLSCSPISGHRSVSWYQQTPGQGLQFLFEYFSETQRNKGNFPGRFSGRQFSNSRSEMNVSTLELGDSALYLCASSLVTVGNTEAFFGQGTRLTVV.

CDR3 loop: CASSWGQGDSPLHF. The chain couples TRBV5-1 to TRBJ1-6; checking the TCRdb D call of TRBD1 is not possible without DNA. CDR1 is SGHRS, CDR2 YFSETQ, per germline. The CDR3 extends over 14 amino acids.

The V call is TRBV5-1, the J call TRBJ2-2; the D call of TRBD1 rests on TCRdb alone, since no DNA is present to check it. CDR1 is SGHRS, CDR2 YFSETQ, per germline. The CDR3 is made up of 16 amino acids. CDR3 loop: CASGLLGQANTGELFF.

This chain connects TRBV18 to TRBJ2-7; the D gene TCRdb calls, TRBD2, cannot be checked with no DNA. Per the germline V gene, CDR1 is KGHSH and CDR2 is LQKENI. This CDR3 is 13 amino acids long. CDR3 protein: CASSRETSYEQYF. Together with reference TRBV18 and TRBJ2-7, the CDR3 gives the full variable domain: NAGVMQNPRHLVRRRGQEARLRCSPMKGHSHVYWYRQLPEEGLKFMVYLQKENIIDESGMPKERFSAEFPKEGPSILRIQQVVRGDSAAYFCASSRETSYEQYFGPGTRLTVT.

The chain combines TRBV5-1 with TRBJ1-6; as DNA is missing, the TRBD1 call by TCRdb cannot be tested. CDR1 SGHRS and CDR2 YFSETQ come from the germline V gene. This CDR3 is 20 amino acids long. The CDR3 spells CASSLASGTGVNGPGSPLHF. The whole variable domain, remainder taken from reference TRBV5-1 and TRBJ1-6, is KAGVTQTPRYLIKTRGQQVTLSCSPISGHRSVSWYQQTPGQGLQFLFEYFSETQRNKGNFPGRFSGRQFSNSRSEMNVSTLELGDSALYLCASSLASGTGVNGPGSPLHFGNGTRLTVT.

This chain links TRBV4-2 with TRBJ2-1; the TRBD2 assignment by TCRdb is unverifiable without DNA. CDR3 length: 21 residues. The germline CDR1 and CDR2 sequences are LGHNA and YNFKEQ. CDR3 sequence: CASSLIRSDAPTSAFRDEQFF.

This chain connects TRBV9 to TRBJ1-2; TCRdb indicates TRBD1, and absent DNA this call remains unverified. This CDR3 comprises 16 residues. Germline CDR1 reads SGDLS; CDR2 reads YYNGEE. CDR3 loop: CASSVLDRPPSYGYTF.

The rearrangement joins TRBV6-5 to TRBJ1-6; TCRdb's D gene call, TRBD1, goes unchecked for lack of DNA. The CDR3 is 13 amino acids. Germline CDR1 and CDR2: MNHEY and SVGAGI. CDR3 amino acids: CASSSDTVSPLHF.

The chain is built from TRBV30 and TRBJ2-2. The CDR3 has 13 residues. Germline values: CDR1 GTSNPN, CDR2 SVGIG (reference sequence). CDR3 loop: CAWSVRTAGELFF.

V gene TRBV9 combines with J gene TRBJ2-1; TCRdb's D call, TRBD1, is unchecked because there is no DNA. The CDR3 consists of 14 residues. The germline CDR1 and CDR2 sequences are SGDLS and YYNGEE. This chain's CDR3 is CASGGAWGSNEQFF.

The CDR3 reads CASSPLGQEMLGYTF. The chain couples TRBV18 to TRBJ1-2; the TCRdb call, TRBD1, lacks DNA for checking. The CDR3 contains 15 residues. CDR1 is KGHSH, CDR2 LQKENI, per germline.

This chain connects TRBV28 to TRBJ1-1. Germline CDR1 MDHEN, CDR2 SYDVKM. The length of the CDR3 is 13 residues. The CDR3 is CASSRRRNTEAFF.

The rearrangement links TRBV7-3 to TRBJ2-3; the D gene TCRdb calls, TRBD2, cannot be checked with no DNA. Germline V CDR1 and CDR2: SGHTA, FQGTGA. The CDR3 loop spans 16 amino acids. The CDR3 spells CASSWRLAGAIDTQYF.

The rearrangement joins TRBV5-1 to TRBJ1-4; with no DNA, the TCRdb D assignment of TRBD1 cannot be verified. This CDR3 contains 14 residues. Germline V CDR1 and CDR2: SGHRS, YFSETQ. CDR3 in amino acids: CASSPTGDGEKLFF.

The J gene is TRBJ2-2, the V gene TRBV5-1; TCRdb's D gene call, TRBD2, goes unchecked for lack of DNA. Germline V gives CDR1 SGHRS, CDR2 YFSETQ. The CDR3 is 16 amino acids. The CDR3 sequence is CASSLGSGSYTGELFF.

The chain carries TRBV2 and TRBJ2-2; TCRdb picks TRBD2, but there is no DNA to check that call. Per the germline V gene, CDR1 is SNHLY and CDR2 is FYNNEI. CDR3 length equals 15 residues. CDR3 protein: CASSEGPAWGGELFF.

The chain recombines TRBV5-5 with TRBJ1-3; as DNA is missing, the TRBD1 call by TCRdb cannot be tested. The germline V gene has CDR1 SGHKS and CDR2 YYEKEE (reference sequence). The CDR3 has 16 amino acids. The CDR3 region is CASSDNRGRTGNTIYF.

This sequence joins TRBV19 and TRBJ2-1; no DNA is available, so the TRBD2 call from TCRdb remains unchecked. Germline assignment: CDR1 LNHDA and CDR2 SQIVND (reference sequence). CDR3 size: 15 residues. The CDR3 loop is CASSDRALPPNEQFF.

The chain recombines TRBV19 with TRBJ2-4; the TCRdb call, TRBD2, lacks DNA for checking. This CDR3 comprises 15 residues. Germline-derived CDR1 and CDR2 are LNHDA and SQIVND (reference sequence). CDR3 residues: CASREEGKIKNIQYF.

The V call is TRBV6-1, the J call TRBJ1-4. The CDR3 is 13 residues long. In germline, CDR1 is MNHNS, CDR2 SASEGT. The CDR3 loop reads CASSKLTSEKLFF.

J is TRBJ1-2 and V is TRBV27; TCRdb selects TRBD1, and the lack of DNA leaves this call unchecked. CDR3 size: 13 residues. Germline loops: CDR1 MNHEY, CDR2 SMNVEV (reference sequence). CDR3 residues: CASSLRGVPSYTF.

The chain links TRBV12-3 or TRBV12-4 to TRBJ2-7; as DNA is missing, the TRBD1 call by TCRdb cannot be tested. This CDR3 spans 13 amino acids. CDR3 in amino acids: CASSRGRRDEQYF.

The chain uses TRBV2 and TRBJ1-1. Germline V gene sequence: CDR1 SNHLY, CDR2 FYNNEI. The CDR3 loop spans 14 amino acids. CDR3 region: CASSEEGSDTEAFF.

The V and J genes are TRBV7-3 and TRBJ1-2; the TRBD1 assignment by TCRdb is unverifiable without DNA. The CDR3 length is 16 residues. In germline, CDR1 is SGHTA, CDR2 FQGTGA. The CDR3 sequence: CASSLRRGGNEYGYTF.

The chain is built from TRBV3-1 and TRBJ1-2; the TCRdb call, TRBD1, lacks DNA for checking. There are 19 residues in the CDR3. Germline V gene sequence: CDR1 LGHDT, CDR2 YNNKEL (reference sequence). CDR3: CASSQMRRGQGPLSYGYTF.

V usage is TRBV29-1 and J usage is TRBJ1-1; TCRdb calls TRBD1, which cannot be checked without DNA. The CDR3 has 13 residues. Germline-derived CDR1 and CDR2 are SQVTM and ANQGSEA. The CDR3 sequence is CSGHRGRVTEAFF.

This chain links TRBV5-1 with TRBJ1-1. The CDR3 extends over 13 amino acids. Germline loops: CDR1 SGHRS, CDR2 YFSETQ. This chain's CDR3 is CASSLHRLSEAFF.